Presented here are 28 T cell receptor beta chains from one specimen sequenced in a study of T cell repertoires in cytomegalovirus infection. TCRdb itself ran the reads through MiXCR, one entry per CDR3 protein. The table includes 90,000 to 130,000 distinct CDR3 sequences, roughly a tenth detected once. The antigens these receptors bind are not known. Input material: PBMCs, sequenced either directly or after in vitro stimulation (not recorded which). The receptor set was obtained from a human donor in good health (CMV status not recorded). Some clones in this sample may be carry-over from other donors' samples.

Note on this clonotype: A much more abundant neighbour one base away suggests this may be a read error. V is TRBV7-8 and J is TRBJ1-2, with no clear D. CDR1 and CDR2 (germline): SGHVS, FQNEAQ. CDR3 length equals 11 residues. CDR3 in DNA: TGTGCCAGCGGGGATGGGGTTGACTACATCTTC. Protein product: CASGDGVDYIF.

This chain connects TRBV5-6 to TRBJ2-3, with 10 bases identical to TRBD1. The trim removed 4 bases at V and 4 bases at J, leaving 6 bases unmatched. This CDR3 is 15 amino acids long. Germline V CDR1 and CDR2: SGHDT, YYEEEE. The CDR3 is CASSTDRGRADTQYF. The DNA for the CDR3 is TGTGCCAGCAGCACAGACAGGGGGCGCGCAGATACGCAGTATTTT.

This clonotype appeared many times. The chain joins TRBV4-1 to TRBJ2-7; 7 bases fit TRBD1. With V trimmed by 3 bases and J by 0 bases, 8 bases remained unmatched. Looked up from germline, CDR1 is MGHRA and CDR2 is YSYEKL. CDR3 length: 16 residues. CDR3 protein: CASSQAPGQSSYEQYF. The DNA of the CDR3 is TGCGCCAGCAGCCAGGCCCCGGGACAGAGCTCCTACGAGCAGTACTTC.

V gene TRBV20-1 combines with J gene TRBJ2-7, with a tentative D call TRBD2 (5 bases). The CDR3 consists of 13 residues. V lost 5 bases and J 0 bases, leaving 11 bases between the germline ends. CDR1 and CDR2 (germline): DFQATT, SNEGSKA (reference sequence). CDR3: CSALPAVSYEQYF. The CDR3 coding sequence is TGCAGTGCTCTTCCAGCGGTCTCCTACGAGCAGTACTTC.

This clonotype was counted ten times or more. The chain uses TRBV7-8 and TRBJ1-2; no clear D. CDR3 size: 14 residues. In germline, CDR1 is SGHVS, CDR2 FQNEAQ. Trimming took 1 base from V and 1 from J, leaving 7 bases between them. The CDR3 coding sequence is TGTGCCAGCAGCTTAGGTCGTCTTAACTATGGCTACACCTTC. Its translation is CASSLGRLNYGYTF.

In its sample, this clonotype was seen a few times. This chain uses TRBV20-1 with TRBJ1-4; possible D gene TRBD1, 5 bases. Germline V gives CDR1 DFQATT, CDR2 SNEGSKA (reference sequence). V shed 7 bases and J shed 4 bases, with 13 bases lying between them. CDR3 length: 13 amino acids. The CDR3 protein is CSVSGRGNEKLFF. The CDR3 DNA reads as TGCAGTGTGTCAGGGAGGGGTAATGAAAAACTGTTTTTT.

The J gene is TRBJ2-2, the V gene TRBV4-3; a weak D match, TRBD2 (6 bases). The germline CDR1 and CDR2 sequences are LGHNA and YSLEER. The CDR3 consists of 14 residues. V lost 3 bases and J lost 7, with 12 bases in between. CDR3 residues: CASSQDQRVGELFF. CDR3 bases: TGCGCCAGCAGCCAGGACCAGCGGGTCGGGGAGCTGTTTTTT.

This clonotype was detected a few times. The V call is TRBV19, the J call TRBJ1-5, with D uncertain. The CDR3 spans 15 residues. The V end was cut by 0 bases, the J end by 0 bases, with 6 bases between. Germline-derived CDR1 and CDR2 are LNHDA and SQIVND (reference sequence). The CDR3 is CASSIDHYSNQPQHF. The CDR3 nucleotides read TGTGCCAGTAGTATAGATCACTATAGCAATCAGCCCCAGCATTTT.

This clonotype has ten or more counts. The chain is built from TRBV18 and TRBJ2-1; 10 nucleotides align to TRBD2. Germline loops: CDR1 KGHSH, CDR2 LQKENI. The V gene end was trimmed by 2 bases and the J gene end by 9 bases; junction bases not matched to a gene: 4. The CDR3 length is 14 residues. The CDR3 sequence is CASSPTSGKPEQFF. CDR3 in DNA: TGTGCCAGCTCACCAACTAGCGGGAAACCTGAGCAGTTCTTC.

With respect to this clonotype: This may stem from a read error, because a much larger clone lies one nucleotide away. The rearrangement joins TRBV25-1 to TRBJ2-3, with D perhaps assigned TRBD1 or TRBD2 (5 bases each). V lost 3 bases and J 13 bases, leaving 17 bases between the germline ends. This CDR3 spans 13 amino acids. Per germline, CDR1 MGHDK and CDR2 SYGVNS. CDR3 sequence reads: CASSDWSGLGEYF. The CDR3 nucleotides read TGTGCCAGCAGTGATTGGTCGGGGCTTGGGGAGTATTTT.

This clonotype was picked up a small number of times. V and J are TRBV4-3 and TRBJ2-5, with D possibly matching TRBD1 (5 bases). This CDR3 has 17 residues. Germline-derived CDR1 and CDR2 are LGHNA and YSLEER. Trimming cost V 2 bases and J 4 bases, with 20 bases left between them. CDR3 nucleotides: TGCGCCAGCAGCCAACTCGGGTGGGGCTACTTCGGAGAGACCCAGTACTTC. Translated, it gives CASSQLGWGYFGETQYF.

This clonotype has at least ten counts. The rearrangement links TRBV7-2 to TRBJ2-3; 13 bases align to TRBD2. The V and J ends lost 5 bases and 6 bases, in that order; junction bases with no gene match: 2. Germline V gene lookup returns CDR1 SGHTA and CDR2 FQGNSA. This CDR3 has 14 amino acids. Here the CDR3 reads CASSVLAGGDTQYF. CDR3 nucleotide sequence: TGTGCCAGCAGCGTACTAGCGGGAGGGGATACGCAGTATTTT.

This clonotype was counted at least ten times. CDR3 residues: CASSPGQGAAEAFF. CDR3 nucleotide sequence: TGTGCCAGCAGTCCCGGACAGGGGGCCGCTGAAGCTTTCTTT. The chain carries TRBV7-2 and TRBJ1-1; TRBD1 matches 11 bases. Germline trimming cut 6 bases from V and 6 bases from J; bases unmatched to any gene: 6. Germline lookup yields CDR1 SGHTA and CDR2 FQGNSA. The CDR3 runs to 14 residues.

The gene calls are TRBV12-3 or TRBV12-4 and TRBJ1-5; D is unresolved. V lost 3 bases and J lost 6, with 15 bases in between. The CDR3 covers 15 residues. This CDR3 is CASSLAGSKAQPQHF. For the CDR3, the DNA is TGTGCCAGCAGTTTGGCGGGTAGTAAAGCTCAGCCCCAGCATTTT.

On this clonotype: Since a much larger clone is just one base distant, this may be a read error. This sequence joins TRBV24-1 and TRBJ2-1, with TRBD2 matching 11 bases. The CDR3 runs to 17 residues. Trimming removed 6 bases from V and 4 bases from J; junction bases left unmatched: 10. Looked up from germline, CDR1 is KGHDR and CDR2 is SFDVKD. The CDR3 region is CATSTEGTSGLYNEQFF. Here the CDR3 DNA reads TGTGCCACCAGTACCGAAGGGACTAGCGGCCTATACAATGAGCAGTTCTTC.

This clonotype was seen more than once but under ten times. This chain links TRBV12-3 or TRBV12-4 with TRBJ2-5; the D is unclear. Trimming pared 2 bases from V and 2 bases from J, leaving 9 bases between. CDR3 length: 14 amino acids. Here the CDR3 reads CASSLSSTQETQYF. Here the CDR3 DNA reads TGTGCCAGCAGTTTATCTAGTACTCAAGAGACCCAGTACTTC.

In its sample, this clonotype was seen a few times. The CDR3 nucleotides are TGTGCCAGCAGAGAAGCGGGAAGCACAGATACGCAGTATTTT. Its translation is CASREAGSTDTQYF. V usage is TRBV27 and J usage is TRBJ2-3; TRBD2 aligns across 7 bases. This CDR3 comprises 14 residues. V trimming: 6 bases; J trimming: 0 bases; junction bases outside the gene matches: 3. Per the germline V gene, CDR1 is MNHEY and CDR2 is SMNVEV (reference sequence).

This clonotype was counted at least ten times. The rearrangement uses TRBV9 and TRBJ2-3; 8 bases agree with TRBD2. Trimming removed 4 bases from V and 1 base from J; junction bases left unmatched: 8. Germline V gives CDR1 SGDLS, CDR2 YYNGEE. This CDR3 is 16 amino acids long. CDR3 sequence (DNA): TGTGCCAGCAGCCCCCGCTTCGGGAGGGGCACAGATACGCAGTATTTT. As protein: CASSPRFGRGTDTQYF.

Written as DNA, the CDR3 is TGTGCCAGCAGCGATCAAGGGGGGTTGAACACTGAAGCTTTCTTT. Encoded protein: CASSDQGGLNTEAFF. This chain joins TRBV6-1 and TRBJ1-1; the D gene is possibly TRBD1 (6 bases). The V gene lost 6 bases and the J gene lost 0 bases, with 14 bases spanning the gap. The CDR3 is 15 amino acids. Looked up from germline, CDR1 is MNHNS and CDR2 is SASEGT.

This chain connects TRBV27 to TRBJ2-7; D not resolved. Germline V gene lookup returns CDR1 MNHEY and CDR2 SMNVEV (reference sequence). Trimming removed 4 bases from V and 6 bases from J, with 1 base in between. The CDR3 length is 9 residues. DNA of the CDR3: TGTGCCAGCAGTTCCGAGCAGTACTTC. Its protein is CASSSEQYF.

This clonotype was observed many times. The chain combines TRBV12-3 or TRBV12-4 with TRBJ2-3; 8 nucleotides line up with TRBD1. V was pared by 3 bases and J by 4 bases, with 6 bases of the junction left unmatched. The CDR3 extends over 15 amino acids. The DNA of the CDR3 is TGTGCCAGCAGTTTCCCCGGGACAGGCTCAGATACGCAGTATTTT. Its translation: CASSFPGTGSDTQYF.

This clonotype was counted between two and nine times. V usage is TRBV4-1 and J usage is TRBJ1-6, with 7 positions matching TRBD1. Germline-derived CDR1 and CDR2 are MGHRA and YSYEKL. The CDR3 spans 15 residues. J gave up 10 bases and V 0 bases, and 6 bases lay outside the gene matches. CDR3 DNA sequence: TGCGCCAGCAGCCAAGACGAATACAGGGGCTCACCCCTCCACTTT. Its protein is CASSQDEYRGSPLHF.

To note about this clonotype: Given a much more abundant clone one base away, this may be a read error. J is TRBJ2-7 and V is TRBV28, with 12 nucleotides matching TRBD2. The CDR3 loop spans 15 amino acids. The germline V gene encodes CDR1 MDHEN and CDR2 SYDVKM. In DNA, the CDR3 is TGTGCCAGCAATTTATCAACTAGCGGGAGGCACGAGCAGTACTTC. Its translation: CASNLSTSGRHEQYF.

In this sample, this clonotype turned up many times. This chain links TRBV25-1 with TRBJ2-1; 13 nucleotides agree with TRBD2. There are 17 residues in the CDR3. Germline V gene data show CDR1 as MGHDK and CDR2 as SYGVNS. J was trimmed by 10 bases and V by 6 bases; bases with no gene match: 15. CDR3 amino acids: CASRKITGLAGVGEQFF. CDR3 nucleotides: TGTGCCAGCAGAAAAATTACCGGACTAGCGGGAGTGGGGGAGCAGTTCTTC.

This clonotype was found many times. The chain couples TRBV28 to TRBJ1-2; a weak D match, TRBD1 (5 bases). The CDR3 is 14 amino acids. Deletions cut 6 bases from V and 5 bases from J, with 16 bases between. From germline, CDR1 is MDHEN and CDR2 SYDVKM. In DNA form, the CDR3 reads TGTGCCAGCAGCCTCCCGACAGAATCTTATGGCTACACCTTC. It specifies CASSLPTESYGYTF.

This clonotype was observed a handful of times. The rearrangement joins TRBV28 to TRBJ2-1, with 11 positions matching TRBD2. V shed 4 bases and J 4 bases; nucleotides not matched to a gene: 3. Germline V gene sequence: CDR1 MDHEN, CDR2 SYDVKM. This CDR3 has 15 amino acids. In DNA, the CDR3 is TGTGCCAGCAGTTCAAGGACTAGCGGGTACAATGAGCAGTTCTTC. Translated: CASSSRTSGYNEQFF.

Only a few counts were recorded for this clonotype. The chain is built from TRBV12-3 or TRBV12-4 and TRBJ1-5, with D uncertain. Trimming stripped 2 bases from V and 5 bases from J, with 7 bases between. The CDR3 loop spans 13 amino acids. The CDR3, as DNA: TGTGCCAGCAGTTTAAGCGACGATCAGCCCCAGCATTTT. Its translation: CASSLSDDQPQHF.

Many counts were recorded for this clonotype. The V and J genes are TRBV7-9 and TRBJ1-2, with TRBD1 as a possible D gene (6 bases). The CDR3 covers 16 residues. Per germline, CDR1 SEHNR and CDR2 FQNEAQ (reference sequence). Trimming cost V 4 bases and J 5 bases, with 20 bases left between them. Here the CDR3 reads CASSYPALGHDYGYTF. As DNA, the CDR3 is TGTGCCAGCAGCTACCCCGCCCTGGGACATGATTATGGCTACACCTTC.